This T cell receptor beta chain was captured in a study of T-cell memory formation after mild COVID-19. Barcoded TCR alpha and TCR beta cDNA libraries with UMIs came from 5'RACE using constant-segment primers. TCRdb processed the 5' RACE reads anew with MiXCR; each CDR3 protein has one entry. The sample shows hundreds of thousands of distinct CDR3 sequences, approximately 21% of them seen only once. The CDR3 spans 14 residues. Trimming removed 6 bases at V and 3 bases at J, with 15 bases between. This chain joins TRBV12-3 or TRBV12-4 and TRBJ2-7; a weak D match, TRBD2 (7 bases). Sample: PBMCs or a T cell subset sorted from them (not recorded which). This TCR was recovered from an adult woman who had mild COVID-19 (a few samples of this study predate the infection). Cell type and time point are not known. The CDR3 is CASSPRGLNYEQYF. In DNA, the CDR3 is TGTGCCAGCAGCCCCAGGGGACTAAACTACGAGCAGTACTTC.